The next 15 T cell receptor beta chains were all read from a single sample in a study of blood T cell repertoires in COVID-19. Repertoires were generated with immunoSEQ multiplex PCR, while TCRdb's copy carries only in-frame clones and drops some. Among roughly 87,000 clones listed, roughly 80% were seen once. The sample taken for sequencing was peripheral blood. These receptors came from a woman aged 55 to 70 with acute or convalescent COVID-19.

CDR3 sequence (DNA): TGTGCCAGTAGTATGGGCCTAAGGCAGGTGAACTCTGGGGCCAACGTCCTGACTTTC. The encoded protein is CASSMGLRQVNSGANVLTF. V usage is TRBV19 and J usage is TRBJ2-6; D remains ambiguous. This CDR3 region has 19 residues. V was trimmed by 3 bases and J by 0 bases, leaving 18 bases between them. The germline V gene has CDR1 LNHDA and CDR2 SQIVND (reference sequence). Together with reference TRBV19 and TRBJ2-6, the CDR3 gives the full variable domain: DGGITQSPKYLFRKEGQNVTLSCEQNLNHDAMYWYRQDPGQGLRLIYYSQIVNDFQKGDIAEGYSVSREKKESFPLTVTSAQKNPTAFYLCASSMGLRQVNSGANVLTFGAGSRLTVL.

The rearrangement uses TRBV5-1 and TRBJ1-3, with 12 bases aligning to TRBD1. V shed 3 bases and J 8 bases; nucleotides not matched to a gene: 3. The CDR3 spans 14 residues. CDR1 and CDR2 from the germline V gene are SGHRS and YFSETQ. The CDR3 DNA reads as TGCGCCAGCAGCTGGGGGACAGGGGGCCACACCATATATTTT. Translated: CASSWGTGGHTIYF.

The V call is TRBV2, the J call TRBJ2-7; 9 nucleotides align to TRBD1. V shed 6 bases, J shed 4 bases, and the junction held 1 base outside the gene matches. The germline CDR1 and CDR2 sequences are SNHLY and FYNNEI. The CDR3 contains 12 residues. The CDR3 sequence is CASRGQGYEQYF. The CDR3 region has the DNA TGTGCCAGCAGGGGACAGGGATACGAGCAGTACTTC.

This clone has a handful of counts. This chain joins TRBV6-5 and TRBJ2-6; no clear D. Germline V lookup: CDR1 MNHEY, CDR2 SVGAGI. The CDR3 extends over 15 amino acids. Trimming pared 5 bases from V and 3 bases from J, leaving 11 bases between. CDR3 sequence (DNA): TGTGCCAGCAGTCAACAGTCGATTGGGGCCAACGTCCTGACTTTC. Translating it yields CASSQQSIGANVLTF.

The V and J genes are TRBV19 and TRBJ1-5; TRBD1 matches 8 bases. The germline CDR1 and CDR2 sequences are LNHDA and SQIVND (reference sequence). The CDR3 runs 17 residues. Trimming cost V 6 bases and J 2 bases; bases outside gene matches: 12. The CDR3 sequence: CASSPGRGTGGNQPQHF. CDR3 coding DNA: TGTGCCAGTAGCCCCGGCCGAGGGACAGGCGGCAATCAGCCCCAGCATTTT.

The rearrangement uses TRBV2 and TRBJ1-1; unclear D gene. The V gene lost 9 bases and the J gene lost 4 bases, with 18 bases spanning the gap. The CDR3 has 14 amino acids. CDR1 is SNHLY, CDR2 FYNNEI, per germline. CDR3 in amino acids: CASPRAPEGTEAFF. The DNA for the CDR3 is TGTGCCAGTCCAAGAGCCCCTGAGGGCACTGAAGCTTTCTTT.

The chain couples TRBV4-1 to TRBJ2-5, with D possibly TRBD2 on 5 matching bases. The V gene lost 1 base and the J gene lost 3 bases, with 6 bases spanning the gap. This CDR3 spans 13 amino acids. Germline CDR1 and CDR2: MGHRA and YSYEKL. The CDR3 bases are TGCGCCAGCAGCCAAGTCGGGGAAGAGACCCAGTACTTC. It translates to CASSQVGEETQYF.

This clone was recorded a few times. This sequence joins TRBV28 and TRBJ1-6; D uncertain. In germline, CDR1 is MDHEN, CDR2 SYDVKM. The V end was cut by 1 base, the J end by 0 bases, with 10 bases between. CDR3 length: 17 amino acids. The CDR3 sequence is CASSLLRGSSYNSPLHF. The CDR3, as DNA: TGTGCCAGCAGTTTATTGCGAGGTAGCTCCTATAATTCACCCCTCCACTTT.

The rearrangement links TRBV28 to TRBJ2-7; 7 nucleotides agree with TRBD1. The CDR3 length is 14 residues. V dropped 5 bases and J dropped 3; count of bases not matched to a gene: 7. Per the germline V gene, CDR1 is MDHEN and CDR2 is SYDVKM. CDR3 nucleotide sequence: TGTGCCAGCAGTAACAGGGGTGGGTACTACGAGCAGTACTTC. It specifies CASSNRGGYYEQYF.

To note about this clone: This sample also contains other DNA sequences that code for the same CDR3. The chain couples TRBV27 to TRBJ1-5, with a possible D match to TRBD1 (6 bases). Germline loops: CDR1 MNHEY, CDR2 SMNVEV (reference sequence). This CDR3 is 13 amino acids long. Trimming took 6 bases from V and 5 from J, leaving 11 bases between them. CDR3 amino acids: CASRQGFDQPQHF. For the CDR3, the DNA is TGTGCCAGCAGGCAGGGGTTCGATCAGCCCCAGCATTTT.

The gene calls are TRBV6-5 and TRBJ2-7; the match to TRBD1 covers 9 bases. V dropped 9 bases and J dropped 4; count of bases not matched to a gene: 7. Germline CDR1 and CDR2: MNHEY and SVGAGI. The CDR3 has 13 residues. The CDR3 protein is CASHSGQGYEQYF. DNA of the CDR3: TGTGCCAGTCACTCGGGACAGGGTTACGAGCAGTACTTC.

The V and J genes are TRBV19 and TRBJ2-5, with 8 bases lining up with TRBD2. Germline CDR1 and CDR2: LNHDA and SQIVND (reference sequence). This CDR3 has 14 amino acids. The junction had 7 bases not matched to a gene; V was cut back by 5 bases and J by 5 bases. CDR3 protein: CASSFGTSRETQYF. The CDR3 DNA reads as TGTGCCAGTAGTTTCGGGACTAGTAGGGAGACCCAGTACTTC.

V gene TRBV29-1 combines with J gene TRBJ1-5; 7 bases are a match to TRBD1. V dropped 4 bases and J dropped 6; count of bases not matched to a gene: 9. CDR3 length: 14 residues. CDR1 is SQVTM and CDR2 is ANQGSEA in the germline V gene. The CDR3 DNA is TGCAGCGTTGCTCCAGGGGGGTTTGGTCAGCCCCAGCATTTT. Amino acids: CSVAPGGFGQPQHF.

This chain connects TRBV5-1 to TRBJ1-1, with unresolved D. The CDR3 sequence is 14 residues long. Between the trimmed V and J ends, which lost 2 bases and 0 bases, there was a span of 8 bases. Looked up from germline, CDR1 is SGHRS and CDR2 is YFSETQ. The CDR3 is CASSFYTLNTEAFF. Written as DNA, the CDR3 is TGCGCCAGCAGCTTCTATACTTTGAACACTGAAGCTTTCTTT.

The V and J genes are TRBV19 and TRBJ2-3, with 11 bases identical to TRBD2. The germline CDR1 and CDR2 sequences are LNHDA and SQIVND (reference sequence). CDR3 length: 15 amino acids. The V segment lost 6 bases and the J segment 0 bases; nucleotides outside the gene matches: 2. CDR3 coding DNA: TGTGCCAGTAGGGTAGCGGGGGGGAGCACAGATACGCAGTATTTT. Protein: CASRVAGGSTDTQYF.